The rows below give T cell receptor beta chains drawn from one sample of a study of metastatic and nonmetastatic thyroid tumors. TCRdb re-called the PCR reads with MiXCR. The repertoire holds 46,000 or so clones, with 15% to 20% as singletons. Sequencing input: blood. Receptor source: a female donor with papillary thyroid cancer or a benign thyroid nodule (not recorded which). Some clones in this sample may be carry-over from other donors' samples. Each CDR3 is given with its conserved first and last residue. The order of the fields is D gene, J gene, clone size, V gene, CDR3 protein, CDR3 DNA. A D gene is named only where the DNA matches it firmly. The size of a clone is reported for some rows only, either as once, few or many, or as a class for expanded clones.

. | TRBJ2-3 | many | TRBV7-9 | CASSLDQSTDTQYF | TGTGCCAGCAGCTTAGACCAAAGCACAGATACGCAGTATTTT
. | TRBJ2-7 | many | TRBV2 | CASSEASSYEQYF | TGTGCCAGCAGTGAAGCTAGTAGCTACGAGCAGTACTTC
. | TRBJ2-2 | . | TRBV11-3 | CASSSTGTGELFF | TGTGCCAGCAGCTCAACAGGGACCGGGGAGCTGTTTTTT
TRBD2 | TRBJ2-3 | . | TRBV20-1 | CSAQLGGSSTDTQYF | TGCAGTGCACAGCTGGGGGGGAGTAGCACAGATACGCAGTATTTT
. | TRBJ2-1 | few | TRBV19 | CASSVSPSYNEQFF | TGTGCCAGTAGTGTGAGTCCTTCCTACAATGAGCAGTTCTTC
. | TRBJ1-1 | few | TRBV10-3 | CAIGGPDTEAFF | TGTGCCATCGGAGGACCGGACACTGAAGCTTTCTTT
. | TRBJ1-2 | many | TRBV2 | CATRDTLGYGYTF | TGTGCCACCAGGGACACCTTAGGCTATGGCTACACCTTC
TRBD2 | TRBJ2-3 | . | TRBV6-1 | CASSLAGGGGTDTQYF | TGTGCCAGCAGTCTAGCGGGAGGGGGGGGCACAGATACGCAGTATTTT
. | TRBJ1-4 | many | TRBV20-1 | CSATATNEKLFF | TGCAGTGCTACAGCAACTAATGAAAAACTGTTTTTT
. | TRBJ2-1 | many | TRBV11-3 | CASSLIPFEEQFF | TGTGCCAGCAGCTTAATCCCGTTCGAAGAGCAGTTCTTC
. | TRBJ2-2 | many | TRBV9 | CASSVRLNTGELFF | TGTGCCAGCAGCGTACGCCTGAACACCGGGGAGCTGTTTTTT
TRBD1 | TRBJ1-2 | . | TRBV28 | CASISGTGNYGYTF | TGTGCCAGCATCTCAGGGACAGGGAACTATGGCTACACCTTC
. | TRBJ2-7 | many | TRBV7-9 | CASSLVSNEQYF | TGTGCCAGCAGCTTAGTAAGTAACGAGCAGTACTTC
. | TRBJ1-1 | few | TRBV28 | CASSWGMSDTEAFF | TGTGCCAGCAGTTGGGGCATGTCGGACACTGAAGCTTTCTTT
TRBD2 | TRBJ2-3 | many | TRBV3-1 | CASSPPGTSGRGTDTQYF | TGTGCCAGCAGCCCTCCCGGGACTAGCGGGAGAGGGACAGATACGCAGTATTTT
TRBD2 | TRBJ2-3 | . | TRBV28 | CASSTGGYAQYF | TGTGCCAGCAGTACGGGAGGTTATGCGCAGTATTTT
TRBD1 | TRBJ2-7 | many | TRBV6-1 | CASRAGTGAYYEQYF | TGTGCCAGCAGAGCCGGGACAGGAGCCTACTACGAGCAGTACTTC
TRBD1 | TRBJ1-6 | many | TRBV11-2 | CASSDRTGGLGSPLHF | TGTGCCAGCAGCGACAGGACAGGGGGCTTAGGTTCACCCCTCCACTTT
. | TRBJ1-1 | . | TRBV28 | CASSHGTHIEAFF | TGTGCCAGCAGTCACGGGACACACATTGAAGCTTTCTTT
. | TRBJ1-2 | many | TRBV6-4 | CASSDSHGGDGYTF | TGTGCCAGCAGTGACTCACATGGCGGCGATGGCTACACCTTC
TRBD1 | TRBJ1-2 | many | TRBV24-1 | CATSDLSTGNDGYTF | TGTGCCACCAGTGATTTGTCGACAGGGAACGATGGCTACACCTTC
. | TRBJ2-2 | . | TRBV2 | CASSDGSRNTGELFF | TGTGCCAGCAGTGATGGATCCAGAAACACCGGTGAGCTGTTTTTT
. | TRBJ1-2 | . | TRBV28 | CASSLAPGKGYGYTF | TGTGCCAGCAGTTTAGCTCCAGGGAAAGGGTATGGCTACACCTTC
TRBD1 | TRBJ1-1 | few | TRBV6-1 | CASSEPRGWGSEAFF | TGTGCCAGCAGTGAGCCCAGGGGGTGGGGATCTGAAGCTTTCTTT
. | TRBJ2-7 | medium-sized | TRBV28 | CASRPTGSYEQYF | TGTGCCAGCAGACCGACAGGCTCCTACGAGCAGTACTTC
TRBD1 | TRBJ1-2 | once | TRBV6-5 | CASSSGQFGYGYCF | TGTGCCAGCAGTTCGGGACAGTTCGGCTATGGTTACTGCTTC
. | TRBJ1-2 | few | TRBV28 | CASSFGQAFRYGYTF | TGTGCCAGCAGTTTTGGCCAGGCCTTCCGCTATGGCTACACCTTC